This T cell receptor beta chain was observed in a study of blood T cell repertoires in COVID-19. The wider study: Italy, Spain and the United States were the sources of the convalescent and acute COVID-19 samples. PBMCs, B-cell-depleted T cells, or T cells were the source of the cDNA or gDNA that made up the material.

Methods used by the authors: By means of reference gene primer amplification, nucleated cell counts were estimated. Assay used: immunoSEQ multiplex PCR; TCRdb lists only in-frame clones, some missing. For V, J and clone size, that table is used; D and trimming come from the DNA. The sample lists 150,000 to 200,000 clones; more than 90% were seen once. CDR1 and CDR2 from the germline V gene are SGHDN and FVKESK. This CDR3 has 14 residues. Trimming cost V 4 bases and J 10 bases, with 14 bases left between them. J is TRBJ1-6 and V is TRBV14, with no clear D. The TCR sequence derives from a man aged 60 to 75 with active or convalescent COVID-19. What was sequenced was peripheral blood. The CDR3 DNA reads TGTGCCAGCAGCCCGAGCGACGCGGCCTCACCCCTCCACTTT. Translating gives CASSPSDAASPLHF.